Below, 11 T cell receptor beta chains from the same sample are listed, as sequenced in a study of CD8 T cells in Susac syndrome. Random hexamers were used to reverse transcribe roughly 0.45 to 1 ug of RNA. TCRdb processed the immunoSEQ multiplex PCR reads anew with MiXCR; each CDR3 protein has one entry. The repertoire holds about 84,000 distinct CDR3 sequences, with 95% to 97% as singletons. The sequenced sample consisted of CD8+ T cells from PBMCs. These receptor sequences come from a human donor with Susac syndrome.

CDR3: CASSQATGPRDEQFF. The CDR3 DNA reads as TGCGCCAGCAGCCAAGCAACGGGACCCCGGGATGAGCAGTTCTTC. The chain uses TRBV4-3 and TRBJ2-1; D is tentatively TRBD1 or TRBD2 (5 bases each). Per germline, CDR1 LGHNA and CDR2 YSLEER. The CDR3 consists of 15 residues. V lost 1 base and J lost 8, with 15 bases in between.

The chain carries TRBV14 and TRBJ2-5; D may be TRBD1 (5 bases). There are 15 residues in the CDR3. Germline assignment: CDR1 SGHDN and CDR2 FVKESK. Between the trimmed V and J ends, which lost 6 bases and 1 base, there was a span of 15 bases. The DNA for the CDR3 is TGTGCCAGCAGTCCTGACAGCAGCACCCAAGAGACCCAGTACTTC. It yields the protein CASSPDSSTQETQYF.

This rearrangement joins TRBV6-2 or TRBV6-3 to TRBJ2-3; either TRBD1 or TRBD2 may fit D (5 bases each). This CDR3 contains 15 residues. The V end lost 0 bases, the J end lost 2 bases, and 9 bases lay between the germline ends. CDR1 is MNHEY and CDR2 is SVGEGT in the germline V gene. The CDR3 DNA reads TGTGCCAGCAGTTACTCTGGGGGTTTCACAGATACGCAGTATTTT. It is translated as CASSYSGGFTDTQYF.

This chain uses TRBV29-1 with TRBJ2-2; D gene uncertain. The CDR3 is made up of 12 amino acids. Germline loops: CDR1 SQVTM, CDR2 ANQGSEA. V was cut by 5 bases and J by 5 bases, with 9 bases left in between. This CDR3 reads CSVQTQTGELFF. CDR3 nucleotides: TGCAGCGTTCAGACACAAACCGGGGAGCTGTTTTTT.

This clonotype occurred once. The V and J genes are TRBV20-1 and TRBJ1-1, with 7 bases fitting TRBD1. Germline V gene sequence: CDR1 DFQATT, CDR2 SNEGSKA (reference sequence). This CDR3 region has 15 residues. V lost 6 bases, J lost 3 bases, and 13 bases stayed unmatched. CDR3 residues: CSADNRTGRDTEAFF. The CDR3 bases are TGCAGTGCCGATAACCGGACAGGAAGGGACACTGAAGCTTTCTTT.

The chain recombines TRBV20-1 with TRBJ1-2, with D uncertain. Germline V gene data show CDR1 as DFQATT and CDR2 as SNEGSKA (reference sequence). The germline V and J ends were trimmed by 6 bases and 8 bases, with 7 bases remaining between them. The CDR3 has 9 amino acids. The CDR3 sequence: CSAPVGYTF. The CDR3 DNA reads as TGCAGTGCCCCCGTGGGCTACACCTTC.

V is TRBV29-1 and J is TRBJ1-1; D not resolved. Germline V CDR1 and CDR2: SQVTM, ANQGSEA. This CDR3 region has 12 residues. The V and J ends lost 3 bases and 0 bases respectively, with 5 bases between them. This CDR3 is CSVEAVNTEAFF. CDR3 nucleotide sequence: TGCAGCGTTGAGGCAGTGAACACTGAAGCTTTCTTT.

CDR3 nucleotides: TGTGCCAGCAGCCCCTATGAGTCCCCTGACAATGAGCAGTTCTTC. It codes for CASSPYESPDNEQFF. This chain links TRBV9 with TRBJ2-1; D unresolved. CDR3 length: 15 amino acids. The V gene's germline CDR1 is SGDLS and CDR2 YYNGEE. The V end was cut by 4 bases, the J end by 5 bases, with 16 bases between.

V gene TRBV14 combines with J gene TRBJ2-3, with a tentative D call TRBD1 (5 bases). The CDR3 spans 14 residues. Trimming took 0 bases from V and 2 from J, leaving 6 bases between them. Germline V gene data show CDR1 as SGHDN and CDR2 as FVKESK. CDR3 sequence reads: CASSQEQVTDTQYF. The DNA of the CDR3 is TGTGCCAGCAGCCAAGAACAGGTCACAGATACGCAGTATTTT.

CDR3 amino acids: CASSYTGRELFF. CDR3 DNA: TGTGCCAGCAGTTACACGGGTAGGGAGCTGTTTTTT. V usage is TRBV6-5 and J usage is TRBJ2-2; no clear D gene. Germline V gene lookup returns CDR1 MNHEY and CDR2 SVGAGI. The CDR3 loop spans 12 amino acids. Trimming removed 2 bases at V and 9 bases at J, with 7 bases between.

The J gene is TRBJ2-1, the V gene TRBV27, with a tentative D call TRBD1 (5 bases). Trimming left V 4 bases short and J 7 bases short, with 5 bases between. Germline loops: CDR1 MNHEY, CDR2 SMNVEV (reference sequence). The CDR3 runs 11 residues. CDR3 nucleotides: TGTGCCAGCAGTTCAGGGAATGAGCAGTTCTTC. The encoded protein is CASSSGNEQFF.